These 25 T cell receptor beta chains share one sample of origin, sequenced in a study of blood T cells in healthy people across ages. Sample-barcoded 5' priming and a J-beta primer mix drove a second PCR of 7 to 11 cycles. Using its own MiXCR run on the 5' RACE reads, TCRdb lists one record per CDR3 protein. The table shows 1.5 million or so distinct CDR3 sequences, with roughly 45% occurring only once. Sequencing input: blood. All receptors come from a woman under 30 in good health.

V and J are TRBV12-3 or TRBV12-4 and TRBJ1-1, with a possible D match to TRBD1 (5 bases). Trimming removed 2 bases from V and 5 bases from J, with 9 bases in between. This CDR3 contains 13 residues. The CDR3 loop reads CASSLPGTTEAFF. The DNA for the CDR3 is TGTGCCAGCAGTTTACCAGGGACGACTGAAGCTTTCTTT.

This clonotype was seen a handful of times. V and J are TRBV4-1 and TRBJ2-3; 13 bases match TRBD2. The V segment lost 0 bases and the J segment 4 bases; nucleotides outside the gene matches: 4. The CDR3 spans 17 residues. From germline, CDR1 is MGHRA and CDR2 YSYEKL. The CDR3 loop reads CASSQDHTSGGADTQYF. CDR3 nucleotides: TGCGCCAGCAGCCAAGATCACACTAGCGGGGGGGCAGATACGCAGTATTTT.

The rearrangement joins TRBV5-1 to TRBJ2-1, with D perhaps TRBD2 (5 bases). The DNA end is more similar to TRBJ2-7, so the J call may be wrong. The CDR3 contains 13 residues. Germline CDR1 SGHRS, CDR2 YFSETQ. The CDR3 reads CASSWTGYNEQYF. In nucleotides, the CDR3 is TGCGCCAGCAGCTGGACTGGCTACAATGAGCAGTACTTC.

The V gene is TRBV11-2, the J gene TRBJ1-2; D gene unclear. Germline V CDR1 and CDR2: SGHAT, FQNNGV. V dropped 6 bases and J dropped 2 bases, with 10 bases sitting between them. The CDR3 consists of 13 residues. The CDR3 spells CASSPATNYGYTF. CDR3 nucleotides: TGTGCCAGCAGTCCGGCCACGAACTATGGCTACACCTTC. The full variable domain, rest sourced from reference TRBV11-2 and TRBJ1-2, is EAGVAQSPRYKIIEKRQSVAFWCNPISGHATLYWYQQILGQGPKLLIQFQNNGVVDDSQLPKDRFSAERLKGVDSTLKIQPAKLEDSAVYLCASSPATNYGYTFGSGTRLTVV.

This chain connects TRBV5-6 to TRBJ2-1; D uncertain. V was cut by 2 bases and J by 0 bases, with 9 bases left in between. This CDR3 is built from 15 residues. CDR1 SGHDT and CDR2 YYEEEE come from the germline V gene. The CDR3 DNA is TGTGCCAGCAGCTTCCTTCTCAGCTCCTACAATGAGCAGTTCTTC. Amino acid sequence: CASSFLLSSYNEQFF.

The sample holds a few counts of this clonotype. This rearrangement joins TRBV29-1 to TRBJ2-3, with 7 bases identical to TRBD2. CDR3 length equals 14 residues. V shed 4 bases and J 2 bases; nucleotides not matched to a gene: 6. Germline CDR1 reads SQVTM; CDR2 reads ANQGSEA. The CDR3 region is CSVAGGRFTDTQYF. The CDR3 nucleotides are TGCAGCGTTGCGGGGGGTAGATTCACAGATACGCAGTATTTT.

The chain uses TRBV20-1 and TRBJ2-3; D possibly uses TRBD1 or TRBD2 (5 bases each). Germline CDR1 DFQATT, CDR2 SNEGSKA (reference sequence). This CDR3 contains 15 residues. Between the trimmed V and J ends, which lost 0 bases and 4 bases, there was a span of 14 bases. The CDR3, as DNA: TGCAGTGCTAGAGATCTTCGCCGGGACCCAGATACGCAGTATTTT. Protein product: CSARDLRRDPDTQYF.

The table lists this clonotype with a few counts. The gene calls are TRBV20-1 and TRBJ2-1, with D perhaps matching TRBD1 (5 bases). V was clipped by 1 base and J by 8 bases, with 15 bases between them. The CDR3 loop spans 14 amino acids. CDR1 DFQATT and CDR2 SNEGSKA come from the germline V gene (reference sequence). CDR3 nucleotide sequence: TGCAGTGCTAGAGGACGAGCGTTCAGGGATGAGCAGTTCTTC. Protein product: CSARGRAFRDEQFF.

This clonotype has more than one count but fewer than ten. V gene TRBV5-1 combines with J gene TRBJ2-7, with D hard to call. Germline CDR1 is SGHRS and CDR2 is YFSETQ. V lost 0 bases and J 7 bases, leaving 11 bases between the germline ends. The CDR3 is 13 amino acids. The CDR3 region has the DNA TGCGCCAGCAGCTTGGCCAATGCAGTTGAGCAGTACTTC. It yields the protein CASSLANAVEQYF.

This clonotype occurred many times. The chain carries TRBV13 and TRBJ2-5; 7 bases agree with TRBD2. After removal of 3 bases from V and 0 bases from J, the junction contained 4 bases not matched to a gene. CDR3 length equals 15 residues. In germline, CDR1 is PRHDT, CDR2 FYEKMQ (reference sequence). CDR3 sequence (DNA): TGTGCCAGCAGCTTCGGTCTAGCGGACCAAGAGACCCAGTACTTC. Protein product: CASSFGLADQETQYF.

This chain uses TRBV6-4 with TRBJ2-7, with a possible D match to TRBD1 (5 bases). Trimming cost V 5 bases and J 1 base, with 18 bases left between them. Germline V CDR1 and CDR2: MRHNA, SNTAGT. The CDR3 loop spans 16 amino acids. The CDR3 sequence is CASSWPSAGQSYEQYF. CDR3 DNA sequence: TGTGCCAGCAGTTGGCCCTCGGCAGGGCAGTCCTACGAGCAGTACTTC.

CDR3 amino acids: CASSDRVGVQETQYF. CDR3 bases: TGTGCCAGCAGTGATCGAGTGGGAGTACAAGAGACCCAGTACTTC. The chain recombines TRBV25-1 with TRBJ2-5, with D tentatively TRBD2 (5 bases). The CDR3 extends over 15 amino acids. The V end was cut by 3 bases, the J end by 2 bases, with 13 bases between. The germline CDR1 and CDR2 sequences are MGHDK and SYGVNS. Filled out from reference TRBV25-1 and TRBJ2-5, the complete variable domain reads EADIYQTPRYLVIGTGKKITLECSQTMGHDKMYWYQQDPGMELHLIHYSYGVNSTEKGDLSSESTVSRIRTEHFPLTLESARPSHTSQYLCASSDRVGVQETQYFGPGTRLLVL.

At least ten counts were recorded for this clonotype. The junction and the germline gene differ at one end; a read error may be behind it. The V call is TRBV20-1, the J call TRBJ2-5; D might be TRBD1 or TRBD2, each matching 6 bases. The CDR3 extends over 13 amino acids. The germline V gene has CDR1 DFQATT and CDR2 SNEGSKA (reference sequence). The CDR3 nucleotides are TGCAGTGTTAGAAAGGGGGGACAAGAGACCCAGTACTTC. Protein product: CSVRKGGQETQYF.

The V call is TRBV11-2, the J call TRBJ2-7, with TRBD1 as a possible D gene (5 bases). V was shortened by 1 base and J by 5 bases, with 9 bases between the two germline ends. Per the germline V gene, CDR1 is SGHAT and CDR2 is FQNNGV. There are 13 residues in the CDR3. As DNA, the CDR3 is TGTGCCAGCAGCTTAGTAGGGGCGGACGAGCAGTACTTC. Translated, it gives CASSLVGADEQYF. Based on the CDR3 plus reference TRBV11-2 and TRBJ2-7, the full variable domain is EAGVAQSPRYKIIEKRQSVAFWCNPISGHATLYWYQQILGQGPKLLIQFQNNGVVDDSQLPKDRFSAERLKGVDSTLKIQPAKLEDSAVYLCASSLVGADEQYFGPGTRLTVT.

The CDR3 DNA reads as TGCAGTGTGACCCCTGCTGAGCGGGCGGGACCCTACAATGAGCAGTTCTTC. Its protein is CSVTPAERAGPYNEQFF. The chain joins TRBV20-1 to TRBJ2-1; tentatively, D is TRBD2 (6 bases). With 7 bases removed from V and 2 bases from J, the gap between germline ends came to 24 bases. This CDR3 comprises 17 residues. Per the germline V gene, CDR1 is DFQATT and CDR2 is SNEGSKA (reference sequence).

V is TRBV5-1 and J is TRBJ2-4; D might be TRBD1 (5 bases). This CDR3 is 12 amino acids long. Trimming removed 4 bases from V and 5 bases from J, with 7 bases in between. CDR1 and CDR2 from the germline V gene are SGHRS and YFSETQ. The CDR3 here is CASSGAQNIQYF. The CDR3 nucleotides are TGCGCCAGCAGCGGGGCCCAAAACATTCAGTACTTC.

In its sample, this clonotype was seen many times. An end of the junction does not agree with germline; a read error may underlie this. The rearrangement uses TRBV27 and TRBJ2-7; D perhaps matches TRBD2 (5 bases). Germline lookup yields CDR1 MNHEY and CDR2 SMNVEV (reference sequence). This CDR3 contains 12 residues. CDR3 nucleotide sequence: TGTGCCAGCAGCTTATCGGCGGGCGAGCAGTACTTC. Its protein product is CASSLSAGEQYF.

The rearrangement uses TRBV10-1 and TRBJ2-3; D could derive from TRBD1 or TRBD2 (6 bases each). Trimming cost V 4 bases and J 2 bases, with 13 bases left between them. The CDR3 is 15 amino acids. CDR1 is WNHNN, CDR2 SYGVQD, per germline (reference sequence). The CDR3 reads CASSASGAPTDTQYF. CDR3 coding DNA: TGCGCCAGCAGTGCCTCGGGGGCCCCCACAGATACGCAGTATTTT.

The chain is built from TRBV20-1 and TRBJ2-1; D not resolved. The V end lost 1 base, the J end lost 3 bases, and 13 bases lay between the germline ends. Germline V gene sequence: CDR1 DFQATT, CDR2 SNEGSKA (reference sequence). The CDR3 has 15 residues. The CDR3 loop reads CSARASGIYYNEQFF. CDR3 bases: TGCAGTGCTAGAGCGTCGGGCATTTACTACAATGAGCAGTTCTTC.

The table lists this clonotype with many counts. The chain couples TRBV29-1 to TRBJ2-1; unclear D gene. With 6 bases removed from V and 4 bases from J, the gap between germline ends came to 13 bases. The CDR3 runs 13 residues. Germline V gene data show CDR1 as SQVTM and CDR2 as ANQGSEA. The CDR3 protein is CSVVLLEYNEQFF. CDR3 coding DNA: TGCAGCGTAGTCTTGTTAGAATACAATGAGCAGTTCTTC.

This chain joins TRBV20-1 and TRBJ1-1; D is possibly TRBD1 (5 bases). V was trimmed by 2 bases and J by 1 base, leaving 11 bases between them. The CDR3 is 14 residues long. CDR1 and CDR2 from the germline V gene are DFQATT and SNEGSKA (reference sequence). CDR3 residues: CSARLGGGNTEAFF. CDR3 nucleotide sequence: TGCAGTGCTAGACTCGGGGGGGGGAACACTGAAGCTTTCTTT.

This clonotype was seen a few times. This chain links TRBV11-2 with TRBJ2-3, with D tentatively TRBD1 or TRBD2 (6 bases each). Trimming took off 1 base at V and 5 bases at J, with 16 bases between the two ends. The CDR3 has 16 residues. The germline V gene has CDR1 SGHAT and CDR2 FQNNGV. DNA of the CDR3: TGTGCCAGCAGCTTAGTATATCTACAGGGAGGAGATACGCAGTATTTT. Protein: CASSLVYLQGGDTQYF. The full variable domain, its missing parts supplied by reference TRBV11-2 and TRBJ2-3, is EAGVAQSPRYKIIEKRQSVAFWCNPISGHATLYWYQQILGQGPKLLIQFQNNGVVDDSQLPKDRFSAERLKGVDSTLKIQPAKLEDSAVYLCASSLVYLQGGDTQYFGPGTRLTVL.

The genes are TRBV4-1 and TRBJ2-1, with D tentatively TRBD2 (6 bases). There are 16 residues in the CDR3. V was clipped by 0 bases and J by 9 bases, with 18 bases between them. The V gene's germline CDR1 is MGHRA and CDR2 YSYEKL. CDR3 sequence: CASSQEDTLARSEQFF. DNA for the CDR3: TGCGCCAGCAGCCAAGAAGATACCCTAGCGAGGAGTGAGCAGTTCTTC.

The V call is TRBV7-9, the J call TRBJ2-7, with 7 bases fitting TRBD1. The CDR3 extends over 14 amino acids. CDR1 and CDR2 from the germline V gene are SEHNR and FQNEAQ (reference sequence). V lost 5 bases to trimming and J lost 3 bases; unmatched junction nucleotides: 7. Here the CDR3 reads CASSPRGGNYEQYF. In nucleotides, the CDR3 is TGTGCCAGCAGCCCAAGAGGGGGCAACTACGAGCAGTACTTC.

The gene calls are TRBV12-3 or TRBV12-4 and TRBJ1-1; unclear D gene. There are 15 residues in the CDR3. V shed 7 bases and J shed 4 bases, with 19 bases lying between them. CDR3 sequence (DNA): TGTGCCAGCAACTCAATCGGACGCATGTTCACTGAAGCTTTCTTT. It translates to CASNSIGRMFTEAFF.